The 23 T cell receptor beta chains in this list originate from one sample, sequenced in a study of radiotherapy plus CTLA-4 blockade in lung cancer. Method: immunoSEQ multiplex PCR; TCRdb's copy keeps in-frame clones and lacks some. The sample has about 73,000 clones, around 86% seen once. The material sequenced was peripheral blood, taken from a patient treated with radiotherapy plus ipilimumab. The source of these receptors is a human donor with non-small cell lung cancer that progressed on radiotherapy plus ipilimumab.

V usage is TRBV27 and J usage is TRBJ2-2; D is perhaps TRBD1 (5 bases). This CDR3 is 16 amino acids long. The V end was cut by 0 bases, the J end by 7 bases, with 15 bases between. The germline V gene has CDR1 MNHEY and CDR2 SMNVEV (reference sequence). The CDR3 is CASSLSGYRSVGELFF. The CDR3 region has the DNA TGTGCCAGCAGTTTATCAGGATACAGGTCCGTCGGGGAGCTGTTTTTT.

In its sample, this clone was seen a few times. This chain joins TRBV4-1 and TRBJ2-7; no clear D. CDR3 size: 15 residues. Trimming shortened V by 0 bases and J by 6 bases, and 15 bases separated the two germline ends. The germline V gene encodes CDR1 MGHRA and CDR2 YSYEKL. CDR3 in amino acids: CASSQDARRLSEQYV. Written as DNA, the CDR3 is TGCGCCAGCAGCCAAGATGCCAGGCGCCTCTCCGAGCAGTACGTC.

This clone has more than one count but fewer than ten. J is TRBJ2-1 and V is TRBV7-8, with 9 positions matching TRBD2. The CDR3 is made up of 15 amino acids. Germline V CDR1 and CDR2: SGHVS, FQNEAQ. V trimming: 5 bases; J trimming: 9 bases; junction bases outside the gene matches: 11. DNA of the CDR3: TGTGCCAGCAGCCCGGGTAGCGGGAGCGGCGGTGAGCAGTTCTTC. It encodes CASSPGSGSGGEQFF.

The chain combines TRBV18 with TRBJ1-3; D is ambiguous. CDR1 and CDR2 from the germline V gene are KGHSH and LQKENI. V gave up 3 bases and J gave up 4 bases, with 7 bases separating them. CDR3 size: 13 residues. CDR3 loop: CASSPNAGNTIYF. The CDR3 nucleotides read TGTGCCAGCTCACCGAACGCCGGAAACACCATATATTTT. Complete variable domain (other parts from reference TRBV18 and TRBJ1-3): NAGVMQNPRHLVRRRGQEARLRCSPMKGHSHVYWYRQLPEEGLKFMVYLQKENIIDESGMPKERFSAEFPKEGPSILRIQQVVRGDSAAYFCASSPNAGNTIYFGEGSWLTVV.

This sequence joins TRBV19 and TRBJ1-2; D is undetermined. Trimming took off 5 bases at V and 8 bases at J, with 12 bases between the two ends. There are 12 residues in the CDR3. Germline CDR1 LNHDA, CDR2 SQIVND (reference sequence). CDR3 sequence: CASSSWEDGYTF. The CDR3 nucleotides read TGTGCCAGTAGTTCCTGGGAGGACGGCTACACCTTC.

V usage is TRBV9 and J usage is TRBJ2-1; the D is unclear. The germline V and J ends were trimmed by 4 bases and 3 bases, with 5 bases remaining between them. The CDR3 has 12 amino acids. Germline V gene sequence: CDR1 SGDLS, CDR2 YYNGEE. The CDR3 region is CASSNFYNEQFF. DNA for the CDR3: TGTGCCAGCAGCAACTTCTACAATGAGCAGTTCTTC.

The gene calls are TRBV4-1 and TRBJ1-1; no definite D call. In germline, CDR1 is MGHRA, CDR2 YSYEKL. V was pared by 0 bases and J by 2 bases, with 7 bases between. The CDR3 runs to 14 residues. CDR3 nucleotide sequence: TGCGCCAGCAGCCAAGACTCGGTTAACACTGAAGCTTTCTTT. As protein: CASSQDSVNTEAFF.

The chain uses TRBV19 and TRBJ2-1; D possibly matches TRBD1 or TRBD2 (6 bases each). Between the trimmed V and J ends, which lost 6 bases and 9 bases, there was a span of 18 bases. Germline V gene sequence: CDR1 LNHDA, CDR2 SQIVND (reference sequence). The CDR3 is 14 amino acids. The CDR3 DNA sequence: TGTGCCAGTAGACTAACTCAGGGGAGGAGTGAGCAGTTCTTC. Its protein product is CASRLTQGRSEQFF.

The genes are TRBV18 and TRBJ1-1, with D unclear. V dropped 1 base and J dropped 6 bases, with 9 bases sitting between them. Germline V CDR1 and CDR2: KGHSH, LQKENI. The CDR3 has 13 residues. The CDR3 is CASSPQDRAEAFF. DNA of the CDR3: TGTGCCAGCTCACCACAGGATAGGGCTGAAGCTTTCTTT.

The gene calls are TRBV10-3 and TRBJ2-3; D possibly corresponds to TRBD2 (5 bases). The CDR3 extends over 13 amino acids. CDR1 and CDR2 from the germline V gene are ENHRY and SYGVKD. Trimming shortened V by 6 bases and J by 0 bases, and 7 bases separated the two germline ends. This chain's CDR3 is CAIRTGSTDTQYF. CDR3 DNA: TGTGCCATCAGAACGGGAAGCACAGATACGCAGTATTTT.

This chain uses TRBV25-1 with TRBJ2-5; D unresolved. Germline CDR1 MGHDK, CDR2 SYGVNS. V was shortened by 8 bases and J by 1 base, with 2 bases between the two germline ends. CDR3 length equals 10 residues. The CDR3 DNA follows: TGTGCCAGCGGCCAAGAGACCCAGTACTTC. It specifies CASGQETQYF.

This chain connects TRBV9 to TRBJ2-1; the D is unclear. V was cut by 0 bases and J by 0 bases, with 7 bases left in between. The CDR3 spans 15 residues. CDR1 is SGDLS and CDR2 is YYNGEE in the germline V gene. The CDR3 region is CASSVGASSYNEQFF. The CDR3 region has the DNA TGTGCCAGCAGCGTAGGTGCTAGCTCCTACAATGAGCAGTTCTTC.

In this sample, this clone turned up a few times. The V and J genes are TRBV5-1 and TRBJ2-7; 8 nucleotides match TRBD2. Trimming at V came to 4 bases and at J to 6 bases, leaving 3 bases not matched to a gene. The CDR3 totals 12 residues. Germline CDR1 and CDR2: SGHRS and YFSETQ. The CDR3 DNA follows: TGCGCCAGCAGCGCTGGGACTAGCGAGCAGTACTTC. It is translated as CASSAGTSEQYF.

This sequence joins TRBV11-2 and TRBJ1-4, with 10 bases aligning to TRBD1. The germline V gene encodes CDR1 SGHAT and CDR2 FQNNGV. The CDR3 has 15 amino acids. The V and J ends lost 4 bases and 8 bases, in that order; junction bases with no gene match: 7. DNA of the CDR3: TGTGCCAGCAGCTCGGGACAGGGGCTGGGAGAAAAACTGTTTTTT. As protein: CASSSGQGLGEKLFF.

The chain recombines TRBV7-6 with TRBJ2-1, with D perhaps matching TRBD2 (5 bases). The CDR3 covers 17 residues. Trimming stripped 3 bases from V and 1 base from J, with 16 bases between. Germline CDR1 is SGHVS and CDR2 is FNYEAQ. DNA for the CDR3: TGTGCCAGCAGCTTTTTGGGTGGACTGTTATCCTACAATGAGCAGTTCTTC. Its protein product is CASSFLGGLLSYNEQFF.

The V and J genes are TRBV6-1 and TRBJ2-3; 7 bases fit TRBD2. V lost 6 bases to trimming and J lost 0 bases; unmatched junction nucleotides: 6. In germline, CDR1 is MNHNS, CDR2 SASEGT. This CDR3 is built from 15 residues. CDR3 bases: TGTGCCAGCAGAATGGTGGGACTAAGCACAGATACGCAGTATTTT. The encoded protein is CASRMVGLSTDTQYF.

V usage is TRBV28 and J usage is TRBJ1-2, with no clear D. The ends were cut back, 4 bases at V and 4 bases at J, with 13 bases in the middle. The CDR3 has 14 residues. Germline loops: CDR1 MDHEN, CDR2 SYDVKM. The CDR3, as DNA: TGTGCCAGCAGTTCCACCTCAGGAGTCTATGGCTACACCTTC. Translating it yields CASSSTSGVYGYTF.

V usage is TRBV27 and J usage is TRBJ2-7, with D perhaps TRBD1 (5 bases). V gave up 5 bases and J gave up 6 bases, with 23 bases separating them. The germline V gene has CDR1 MNHEY and CDR2 SMNVEV (reference sequence). The CDR3 is made up of 16 amino acids. CDR3 protein: CASSLQGAATLREQYF. The CDR3 region has the DNA TGTGCCAGCAGTCTTCAAGGGGCAGCAACACTACGCGAGCAGTACTTC.

V is TRBV9 and J is TRBJ2-1; TRBD2 agrees at 8 bases. Germline V gene sequence: CDR1 SGDLS, CDR2 YYNGEE. The CDR3 loop spans 15 amino acids. Unmatched junction bases numbered 3, after V lost 1 base and J lost 3 bases. The CDR3 nucleotides are TGTGCCAGCAGCGTATCGGGGGGGTTCTACAATGAGCAGTTCTTC. Translating gives CASSVSGGFYNEQFF.

The chain carries TRBV2 and TRBJ2-5; 8 bases are a match to TRBD1. This CDR3 has 15 amino acids. The J segment lost 1 base and the V segment lost 5 bases, leaving 6 bases of the junction unmatched. Germline V lookup: CDR1 SNHLY, CDR2 FYNNEI. This CDR3 is CASSRQGLLQETQYF. The CDR3 DNA reads as TGTGCCAGCAGTCGACAGGGGCTACTCCAAGAGACCCAGTACTTC.

The chain has TRBV5-4 and TRBJ1-1, with unresolved D. The CDR3 contains 15 residues. Trimming removed 0 bases at V and 0 bases at J, with 9 bases between. The germline CDR1 and CDR2 sequences are SGHNT and YYREEE (reference sequence). CDR3 residues: CASSLGQLMNTEAFF. The DNA for the CDR3 is TGTGCCAGCAGCTTGGGGCAGCTCATGAACACTGAAGCTTTCTTT.

The chain employs TRBV11-3 and TRBJ2-1; 8 nucleotides match TRBD2. The trim removed 1 base at V and 6 bases at J, leaving 5 bases unmatched. The germline CDR1 and CDR2 sequences are SGHNT and YENEEA. CDR3 length: 15 residues. The CDR3 loop reads CASSLAGGPGNEQFF. CDR3 bases: TGTGCCAGCAGCTTAGCGGGAGGGCCCGGCAATGAGCAGTTCTTC. The complete variable domain, with remaining parts taken from reference TRBV11-3 and TRBJ2-1, reads EAGVVQSPRYKIIEKKQPVAFWCNPISGHNTLYWYLQNLGQGPELLIRYENEEAVDDSQLPKDRFSAERLKGVDSTLKIQPAELGDSAVYLCASSLAGGPGNEQFFGPGTRLTVL.

The V call is TRBV27, the J call TRBJ2-7; tentative D call: TRBD1 (5 bases). CDR3 length: 15 residues. Trimming left V 6 bases short and J 3 bases short, with 18 bases between. The germline V gene has CDR1 MNHEY and CDR2 SMNVEV (reference sequence). CDR3 amino acids: CASSPLSDTVYEQYF. DNA of the CDR3: TGTGCCAGCAGCCCCCTATCGGACACCGTCTACGAGCAGTACTTC.